These 7 T cell receptor beta chains originate from one sample sequenced in a study of metastatic and nonmetastatic thyroid tumors. TCRdb reprocessed the PCR reads via MiXCR. The data show 30,000 or so clones, approximately 8% seen once. None of the patients had undergone any treatment ahead of thyroid surgery. Sequenced material: blood. The receptors were gathered from a female donor with papillary thyroid cancer or a benign thyroid nodule (not recorded which). Some clones in this sample may be carry-over from other donors' samples.

This clone was found many times. The gene calls are TRBV29-1 and TRBJ1-2; D gene ambiguous. Germline-derived CDR1 and CDR2 are SQVTM and ANQGSEA. The germline V and J ends were trimmed by 4 bases and 7 bases, with 1 base remaining between them. The CDR3 consists of 8 residues. Here the CDR3 DNA reads TGCAGCGTTGGTGGCTACACCTTC. Translation: CSVGGYTF.

This clone was picked up a small number of times. A much more abundant neighbour one base away suggests this may be a read error. The chain joins TRBV2 to TRBJ2-6; maybe TRBD1 (6 bases). This CDR3 is 15 amino acids long. Trimming cost V 7 bases and J 0 bases, with 10 bases left between them. Looked up from germline, CDR1 is SNHLY and CDR2 is FYNNEI. The CDR3 protein is CASIQGHSGANVLTF. The DNA of the CDR3 is TGTGCCAGCATCCAGGGACACTCTGGGGCCAACGTCCTGACTTTC.

Many counts were recorded for this clone. The DNA for the CDR3 is TGTGCCAGTCAGCCGGGACACCTCGGAGGAGAGACCCAGTACTTC. It translates to CASQPGHLGGETQYF. The chain combines TRBV28 with TRBJ2-5; tentatively, D is TRBD1 (6 bases). The CDR3 is made up of 15 amino acids. Germline CDR1 MDHEN, CDR2 SYDVKM. The V and J ends lost 9 bases and 4 bases respectively, with 21 bases between them.

This clone was recorded many times. This chain connects TRBV19 to TRBJ1-3; D gene ambiguous. V lost 6 bases, J lost 0 bases, and 9 bases lay in between. Germline V gene sequence: CDR1 LNHDA, CDR2 SQIVND (reference sequence). The CDR3 consists of 14 residues. In nucleotides, the CDR3 is TGTGCCAGTAGCGGTCAGGACTCTGGAAACACCATATATTTT. It specifies CASSGQDSGNTIYF. Full variable domain (outside the CDR3, taken from reference TRBV19 and TRBJ1-3): DGGITQSPKYLFRKEGQNVTLSCEQNLNHDAMYWYRQDPGQGLRLIYYSQIVNDFQKGDIAEGYSVSREKKESFPLTVTSAQKNPTAFYLCASSGQDSGNTIYFGEGSWLTVV.

This clone occurred many times. Here the CDR3 DNA reads TGTGCCAGCAGCCCGGGATCTACTAACAATGAGCAGTTCTTC. This codes for CASSPGSTNNEQFF. This sequence joins TRBV27 and TRBJ2-1, with D possibly matching TRBD2 (5 bases). Trimming removed 6 bases at V and 5 bases at J, with 14 bases between. The CDR3 extends over 14 amino acids. Germline loops: CDR1 MNHEY, CDR2 SMNVEV (reference sequence).

This clone was counted many times. The chain links TRBV5-1 to TRBJ2-7; 10 bases align to TRBD2. With V trimmed by 2 bases and J by 5 bases, 4 bases remained unmatched. CDR3 length equals 14 residues. The germline V gene has CDR1 SGHRS and CDR2 YFSETQ. The CDR3 protein is CASSLAGGPNEQYF. In nucleotides, the CDR3 is TGCGCCAGCAGCTTAGCGGGAGGGCCGAACGAGCAGTACTTC.

In its sample, this clone ranks as large. This chain connects TRBV6-2 or TRBV6-3 to TRBJ1-1; D is undetermined. Per germline, CDR1 MNHEY and CDR2 SVGEGT. The CDR3 length is 12 residues. V was cut by 4 bases and J by 1 base, with 4 bases left in between. The CDR3 loop reads CASSFKNTEAFF. The CDR3 DNA reads as TGTGCCAGCAGTTTTAAGAACACTGAAGCTTTCTTT.